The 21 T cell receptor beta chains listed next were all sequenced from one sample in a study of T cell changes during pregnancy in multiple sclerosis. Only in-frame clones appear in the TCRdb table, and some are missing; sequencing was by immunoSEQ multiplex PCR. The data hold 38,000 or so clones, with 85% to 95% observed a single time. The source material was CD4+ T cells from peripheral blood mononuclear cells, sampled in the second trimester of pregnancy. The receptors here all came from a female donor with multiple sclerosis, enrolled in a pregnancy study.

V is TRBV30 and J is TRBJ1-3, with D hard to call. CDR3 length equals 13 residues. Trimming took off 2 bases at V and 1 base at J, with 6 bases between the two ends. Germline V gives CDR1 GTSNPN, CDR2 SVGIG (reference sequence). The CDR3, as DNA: TGTGCCTGGAGTTTAGATTCTGGAAACACCATATATTTT. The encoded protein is CAWSLDSGNTIYF.

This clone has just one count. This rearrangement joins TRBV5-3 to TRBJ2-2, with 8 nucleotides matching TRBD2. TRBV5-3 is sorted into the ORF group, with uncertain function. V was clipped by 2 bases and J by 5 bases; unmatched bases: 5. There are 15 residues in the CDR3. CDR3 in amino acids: CARSFLAGGTGELFF. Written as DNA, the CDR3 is TGTGCCAGAAGCTTTCTGGCGGGAGGAACCGGGGAGCTGTTTTTT.

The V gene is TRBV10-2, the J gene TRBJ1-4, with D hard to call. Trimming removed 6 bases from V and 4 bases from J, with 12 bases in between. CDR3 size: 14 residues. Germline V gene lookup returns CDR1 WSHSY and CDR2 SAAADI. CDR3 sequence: CASREVALNEKLFF. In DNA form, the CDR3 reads TGCGCCAGCAGGGAGGTGGCCCTTAATGAAAAACTGTTTTTT.

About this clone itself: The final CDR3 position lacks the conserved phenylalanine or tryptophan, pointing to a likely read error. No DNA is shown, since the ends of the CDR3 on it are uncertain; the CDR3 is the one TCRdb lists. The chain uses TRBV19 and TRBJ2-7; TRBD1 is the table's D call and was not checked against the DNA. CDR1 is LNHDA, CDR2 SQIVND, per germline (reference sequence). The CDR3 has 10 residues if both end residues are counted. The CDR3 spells CASRRLAGER.

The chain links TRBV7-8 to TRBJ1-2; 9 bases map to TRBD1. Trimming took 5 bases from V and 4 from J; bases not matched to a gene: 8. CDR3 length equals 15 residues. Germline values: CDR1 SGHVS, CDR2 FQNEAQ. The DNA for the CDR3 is TGTGCCAGCAGCCCCCATGGGACAGGGTCCTATGGCTACACCTTC. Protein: CASSPHGTGSYGYTF.

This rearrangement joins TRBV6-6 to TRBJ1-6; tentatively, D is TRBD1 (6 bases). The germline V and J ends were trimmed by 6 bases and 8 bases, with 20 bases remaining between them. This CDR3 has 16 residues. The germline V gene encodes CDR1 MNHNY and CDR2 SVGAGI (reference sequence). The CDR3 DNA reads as TGTGCCAGCAGCAAGGCCGGGGACACCCGACATTCACCCCTCCACTTT. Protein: CASSKAGDTRHSPLHF.

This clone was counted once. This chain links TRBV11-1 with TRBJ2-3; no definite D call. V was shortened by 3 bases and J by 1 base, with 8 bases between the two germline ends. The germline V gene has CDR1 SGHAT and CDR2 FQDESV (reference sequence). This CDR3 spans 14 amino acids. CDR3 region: CASSLGRGTDTQYF. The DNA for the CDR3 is TGTGCCAGCAGCTTGGGCCGCGGCACAGATACGCAGTATTTT.

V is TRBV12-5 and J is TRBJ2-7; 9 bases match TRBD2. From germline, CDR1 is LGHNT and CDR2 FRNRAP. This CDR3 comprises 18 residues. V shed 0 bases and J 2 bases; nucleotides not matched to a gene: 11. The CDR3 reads CASGLVSTGLAGTYEQYF. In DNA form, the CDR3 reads TGTGCTAGTGGTTTGGTCTCAACCGGGCTAGCGGGGACCTACGAGCAGTACTTC.

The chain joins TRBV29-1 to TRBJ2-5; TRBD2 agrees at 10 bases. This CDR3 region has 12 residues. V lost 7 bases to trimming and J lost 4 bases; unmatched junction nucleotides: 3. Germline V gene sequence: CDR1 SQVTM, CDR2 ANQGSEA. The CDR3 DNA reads TGCAGCGCCGGGACTAGCGTAGAGACCCAGTACTTC. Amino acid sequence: CSAGTSVETQYF.

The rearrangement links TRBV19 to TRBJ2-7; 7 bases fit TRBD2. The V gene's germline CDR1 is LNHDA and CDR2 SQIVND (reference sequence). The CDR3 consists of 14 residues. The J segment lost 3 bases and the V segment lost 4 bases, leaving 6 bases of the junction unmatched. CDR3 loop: CASSRRREGYEQYF. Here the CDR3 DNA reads TGTGCCAGTAGTAGAAGGAGGGAGGGCTACGAGCAGTACTTC.

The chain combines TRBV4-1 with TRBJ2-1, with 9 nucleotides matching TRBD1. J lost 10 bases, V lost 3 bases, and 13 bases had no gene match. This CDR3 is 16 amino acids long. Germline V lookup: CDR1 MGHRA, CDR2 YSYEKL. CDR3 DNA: TGCGCCAGCAGCCAGGCCCCGGGACAGGGTAAACGAGAGCAGTTCTTC. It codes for CASSQAPGQGKREQFF.

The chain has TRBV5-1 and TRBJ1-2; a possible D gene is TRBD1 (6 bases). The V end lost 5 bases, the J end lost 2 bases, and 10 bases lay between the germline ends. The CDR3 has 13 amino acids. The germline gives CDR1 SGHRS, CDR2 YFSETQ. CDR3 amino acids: CASRWGRNYGYTF. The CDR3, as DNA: TGCGCCAGCAGGTGGGGGCGGAACTATGGCTACACCTTC.

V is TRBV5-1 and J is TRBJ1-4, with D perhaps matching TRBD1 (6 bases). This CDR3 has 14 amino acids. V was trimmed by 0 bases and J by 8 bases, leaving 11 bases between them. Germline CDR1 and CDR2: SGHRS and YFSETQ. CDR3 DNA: TGCGCCAGCAGCTTGGAGGGGGTACGAGAAAAACTGTTTTTT. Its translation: CASSLEGVREKLFF.

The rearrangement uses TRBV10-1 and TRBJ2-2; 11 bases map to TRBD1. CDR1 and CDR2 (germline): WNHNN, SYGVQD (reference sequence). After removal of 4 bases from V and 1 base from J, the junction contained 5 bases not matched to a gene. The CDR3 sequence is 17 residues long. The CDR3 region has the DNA TGCGCCAGCAGTGCGGACAGGGGGCAACAGAACACCGGGGAGCTGTTTTTT. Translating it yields CASSADRGQQNTGELFF.

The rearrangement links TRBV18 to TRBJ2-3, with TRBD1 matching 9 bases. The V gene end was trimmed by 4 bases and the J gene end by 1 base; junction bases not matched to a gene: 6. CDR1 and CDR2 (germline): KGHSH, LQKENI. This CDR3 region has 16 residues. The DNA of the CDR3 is TGTGCCAGCTCACGACTACAGGGGGCGCGCACAGATACGCAGTATTTT. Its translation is CASSRLQGARTDTQYF.

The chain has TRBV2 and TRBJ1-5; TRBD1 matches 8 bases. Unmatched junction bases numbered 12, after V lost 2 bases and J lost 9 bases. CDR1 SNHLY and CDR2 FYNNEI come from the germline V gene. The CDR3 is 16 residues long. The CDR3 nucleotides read TGTGCCAGCAGTGAAAAGGGACAGGTTCTTAAAAGGCCCCAGCATTTT. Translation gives CASSEKGQVLKRPQHF. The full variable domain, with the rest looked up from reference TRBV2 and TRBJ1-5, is EPEVTQTPSHQVTQMGQEVILRCVPISNHLYFYWYRQILGQKVEFLVSFYNNEISEKSEIFDDQFSVERPDGSNFTLKIRSTKLEDSAMYFCASSEKGQVLKRPQHFGDGTRLSIL.

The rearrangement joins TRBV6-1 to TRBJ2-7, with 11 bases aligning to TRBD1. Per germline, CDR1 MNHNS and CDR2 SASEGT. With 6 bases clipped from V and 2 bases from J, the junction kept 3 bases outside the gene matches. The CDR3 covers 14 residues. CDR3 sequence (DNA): TGTGCCAGCAGACCGGGACAGGGGGCCTACGAGCAGTACTTC. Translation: CASRPGQGAYEQYF.

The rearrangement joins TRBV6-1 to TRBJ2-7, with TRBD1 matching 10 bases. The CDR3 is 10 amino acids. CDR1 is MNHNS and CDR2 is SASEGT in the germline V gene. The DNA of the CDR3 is TGTGGGACAGGGGGTCGGGAGCAGTACTTC. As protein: CGTGGREQYF.

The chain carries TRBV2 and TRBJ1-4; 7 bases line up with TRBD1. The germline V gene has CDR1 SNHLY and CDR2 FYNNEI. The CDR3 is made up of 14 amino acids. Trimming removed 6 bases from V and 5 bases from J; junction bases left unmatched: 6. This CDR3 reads CASSFRDSNEKLFF. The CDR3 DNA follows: TGTGCCAGCAGCTTCCGGGACAGCAATGAAAAACTGTTTTTT.

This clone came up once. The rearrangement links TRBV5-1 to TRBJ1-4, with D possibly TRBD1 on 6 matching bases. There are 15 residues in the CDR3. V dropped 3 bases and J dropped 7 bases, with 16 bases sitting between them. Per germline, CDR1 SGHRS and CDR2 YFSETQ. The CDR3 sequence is CASSYTGNPSEKLFF. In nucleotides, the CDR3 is TGCGCCAGCAGCTACACAGGGAATCCATCTGAAAAACTGTTTTTT.

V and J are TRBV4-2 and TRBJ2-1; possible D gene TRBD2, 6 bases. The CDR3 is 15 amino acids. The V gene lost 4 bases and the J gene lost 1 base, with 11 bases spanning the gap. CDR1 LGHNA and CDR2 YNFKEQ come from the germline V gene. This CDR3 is CASSRTGDSYNEQFF. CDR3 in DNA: TGTGCCAGCAGCCGAACGGGGGATTCCTACAATGAGCAGTTCTTC.